The T cell receptor (beta chain) under discussion was sequenced for a study of blood T cell repertoires in COVID-19. As for the study in general: Acute and convalescent COVID-19 samples came from the United States, Italy and Spain. From T cells, B-cell-depleted T cells, or PBMCs came the material, which was cDNA or gDNA.

Authors' data handling: How many nucleated cells were present was estimated from reference gene primer amplification. This table comes from immunoSEQ multiplex PCR, and its TCRdb copy is limited to in-frame clones, with some not included. The DNA gave D and trimming, while V, J and clone size come from that table. Of 150,000 or so clones in the sample, more than 70% were seen once. In germline, CDR1 is MDHEN, CDR2 SYDVKM. The junction had 15 bases not matched to a gene; V was cut back by 6 bases and J by 11 bases. The CDR3 loop spans 15 amino acids. The sequencing sample was made of peripheral blood. This TCR was sampled from a human donor in a cohort sampled during active COVID-19. V gene TRBV28 combines with J gene TRBJ1-1; 10 positions agree with TRBD1. The CDR3 coding sequence is TGTGCCAGCAGATTCCCGGGACAGGGGCCCTCGGGGGCTTTCTTT. Protein product: CASRFPGQGPSGAFF.